This T cell receptor beta chain was profiled in a study of T cell repertoires in cytomegalovirus infection. Turning to the study itself: Public signatures in TCR beta pointed to CMV infection and matching HLA type. The study's findings and limits: Predominance within the ex vivo response was attributable to HLA-C-restricted CMV-specific TCR beta clonotypes. Cumulative frequency (of public TCR beta family members) identified carriers of CMV plus the relevant HLA.

TCRdb itself ran the reads through MiXCR, one entry per CDR3 protein. The sample carries a few hundred thousand distinct CDR3 sequences, 15% to 20% recorded once. This clonotype was detected many times. The antigen remains undetermined. Sequenced sample: PBMCs. The TCR originated in a human donor in good health (CMV status not recorded). Some clones in this sample may be carry-over from other donors' samples.

This chain's CDR3 is CASRSGGYQPQHF. The CDR3 nucleotides are TGTGCCAGCAGGTCAGGGGGCTATCAGCCCCAGCATTTT. The J gene is TRBJ1-5, the V gene TRBV12-3 or TRBV12-4, with TRBD1 identical over 8 bases. The CDR3 sequence is 13 residues long. Unmatched junction bases numbered 3, after V lost 6 bases and J lost 5 bases.